In its sample, the clone carrying this T cell receptor beta chain was seen once. The CDR3 covers 15 residues. Germline V gene lookup returns CDR1 SGHRS and CDR2 YFSETQ. Losses at the gene ends were 2 bases for V and 6 bases for J; bases not matched to a gene: 7. The sample originates from a study of blood T cell repertoires in COVID-19. Method: immunoSEQ multiplex PCR; TCRdb's copy keeps in-frame clones and lacks some. The sample records around 97,000 clones, around 87% being singletons. The sample consisted of peripheral blood. This receptor was obtained from a human donor in a cohort sampled during active COVID-19. This chain connects TRBV5-1 to TRBJ1-4; 7 bases fit TRBD1. CDR3 sequence (DNA): TGCGCCAGCAGCTTTTTGCCCGGGACAGATGAAAAACTGTTTTTT. This encodes CASSFLPGTDEKLFF.